Shown below are 31 T cell receptor beta chains from a single sample sequenced in a study of blood T cell repertoires in COVID-19. Using immunoSEQ multiplex PCR, the repertoire was profiled, and TCRdb retains in-frame clones only, with some absent. This sample has more than 300,000 clones; over 75% occur once, and the top ten carry about 4.1%. What was sequenced was PBMCs or T cells enriched from blood (not recorded which). The receptors shown here come from a man aged 30 to 39 who had recovered from COVID-19.

This clone was seen just once. CDR3 sequence reads: CASSEYSVITNEKLFF. The CDR3 DNA reads as TGTGCCAGCAGTGAATATTCGGTCATTACTAATGAAAAACTGTTTTTT. This chain joins TRBV25-1 and TRBJ1-4; D is unresolved. Germline CDR1 reads MGHDK; CDR2 reads SYGVNS. The CDR3 extends over 16 amino acids. The V end was cut by 0 bases, the J end by 2 bases, with 10 bases between.

The chain couples TRBV27 to TRBJ2-7; the D is unclear. V lost 6 bases, J lost 6 bases, and 15 bases lay in between. Germline V gene data show CDR1 as MNHEY and CDR2 as SMNVEV (reference sequence). This CDR3 contains 13 residues. The chain's CDR3 is CASRNLESSEQYF. The CDR3 coding sequence is TGTGCCAGCAGAAACCTCGAAAGCTCCGAGCAGTACTTC.

The rearrangement joins TRBV30 to TRBJ1-5, with D uncertain. Germline loops: CDR1 GTSNPN, CDR2 SVGIG (reference sequence). V was pared by 0 bases and J by 0 bases, with 6 bases between. The CDR3 has 14 amino acids. In DNA, the CDR3 is TGTGCCTGGAGTGTACTCCATAGCAATCAGCCCCAGCATTTT. Amino acids: CAWSVLHSNQPQHF.

This clone was picked up one time. The chain couples TRBV29-1 to TRBJ1-5; no clear D. Trimming pared 4 bases from V and 1 base from J, leaving 5 bases between. The CDR3 has 12 residues. In germline, CDR1 is SQVTM, CDR2 ANQGSEA. DNA of the CDR3: TGCAGCGTTGGAGGGAGCAATCAGCCCCAGCATTTT. It is translated as CSVGGSNQPQHF. Variable domain in full (rest from reference TRBV29-1 and TRBJ1-5): SAVISQKPSRDICQRGTSLTIQCQVDSQVTMMFWYRQQPGQSLTLIATANQGSEATYESGFVIDKFPISRPNLTFSTLTVSNMSPEDSSIYLCSVGGSNQPQHFGDGTRLSIL.

This clone appeared once. The V gene is TRBV5-1, the J gene TRBJ2-1; D not resolved. The germline V gene has CDR1 SGHRS and CDR2 YFSETQ. The V and J ends lost 0 bases and 3 bases respectively, with 10 bases between them. The CDR3 sequence is 15 residues long. CDR3 loop: CASSLAPSNYNEQFF. As DNA, the CDR3 is TGCGCCAGCAGCTTGGCCCCCAGTAACTACAATGAGCAGTTCTTC.

Comment on this clone: Other DNA sequences in the sample encode the same CDR3. The DNA of the CDR3 is TGTGCCAGCAGCTCGACAGGGGGTAACACTGAAGCTTTCTTT. Its translation: CASSSTGGNTEAFF. This chain links TRBV7-9 with TRBJ1-1, with TRBD1 matching over 9 bases. The CDR3 sequence is 14 residues long. The germline V gene has CDR1 SEHNR and CDR2 FQNEAQ (reference sequence). Trimming cost V 4 bases and J 2 bases; bases outside gene matches: 2.

The chain employs TRBV5-1 and TRBJ1-1, with a weak D call TRBD1 (5 bases). CDR1 is SGHRS and CDR2 is YFSETQ in the germline V gene. V lost 4 bases to trimming and J lost 1 base, with 11 bases between them. The CDR3 is 14 amino acids. CDR3: CASSHQTGNTEAFF. In nucleotides, the CDR3 is TGCGCCAGCAGCCATCAAACAGGGAACACTGAAGCTTTCTTT.

This clone was observed at least ten times. V and J are TRBV5-6 and TRBJ1-2; TRBD1 matches 12 bases. V lost 4 bases and J lost 5; bases outside the gene matches: 6. The germline CDR1 and CDR2 sequences are SGHDT and YYEEEE. This CDR3 spans 15 amino acids. The CDR3 coding sequence is TGTGCCAGCAGCGCGGGGACAGGGGGCGCATATGGCTACACCTTC. Protein product: CASSAGTGGAYGYTF.

The chain couples TRBV18 to TRBJ2-7; 10 bases map to TRBD1. The ends lost 4 bases at V and 6 bases at J; junction bases unmatched: 9. Germline loops: CDR1 KGHSH, CDR2 LQKENI. The CDR3 contains 15 residues. The CDR3 reads CASSLGTGEVGEQYF. CDR3 nucleotide sequence: TGTGCCAGCTCACTCGGGACAGGGGAGGTCGGCGAGCAGTACTTC. Based on the CDR3 plus reference TRBV18 and TRBJ2-7, the full variable domain is NAGVMQNPRHLVRRRGQEARLRCSPMKGHSHVYWYRQLPEEGLKFMVYLQKENIIDESGMPKERFSAEFPKEGPSILRIQQVVRGDSAAYFCASSLGTGEVGEQYFGPGTRLTVT.

The chain is built from TRBV18 and TRBJ1-2; TRBD1 might be the D (5 bases). V lost 5 bases and J 1 base, leaving 32 bases between the germline ends. This CDR3 comprises 21 residues. Germline CDR1 KGHSH, CDR2 LQKENI. The CDR3 protein is CASSSTPGTKTFPTNNYGYTF. For the CDR3, the DNA is TGTGCCAGCTCATCAACTCCAGGGACTAAGACGTTCCCAACTAATAACTATGGCTACACCTTC.

The rearrangement links TRBV11-2 to TRBJ2-4; 7 bases line up with TRBD1. Trimming removed 1 base from V and 10 bases from J; junction bases left unmatched: 7. The germline V gene has CDR1 SGHAT and CDR2 FQNNGV. This CDR3 is built from 14 residues. The CDR3 sequence: CASSLVRDSLIQYF. The CDR3 DNA follows: TGTGCCAGCAGCTTAGTACGGGACAGTCTTATTCAGTACTTC. The full variable domain, its missing parts supplied by reference TRBV11-2 and TRBJ2-4, is EAGVAQSPRYKIIEKRQSVAFWCNPISGHATLYWYQQILGQGPKLLIQFQNNGVVDDSQLPKDRFSAERLKGVDSTLKIQPAKLEDSAVYLCASSLVRDSLIQYFGAGTRLSVL.

DNA of the CDR3: TGTGCCAGCAGCTCCTGGCAGGGGGCCACCTACGAGCAGTACTTC. This gives the protein CASSSWQGATYEQYF. V is TRBV7-9 and J is TRBJ2-7; 8 bases fit TRBD1. The V and J ends lost 4 bases and 2 bases, in that order; junction bases with no gene match: 7. The CDR3 contains 15 residues. CDR1 and CDR2 from the germline V gene are SEHNR and FQNEAQ (reference sequence).

The chain links TRBV7-8 to TRBJ1-1; no reliable D call. This CDR3 spans 14 amino acids. Trimming left V 5 bases short and J 3 bases short, with 13 bases between. The germline CDR1 and CDR2 sequences are SGHVS and FQNEAQ. CDR3 sequence (DNA): TGTGCCAGCAGCCCGGGGTTGAAGGACACTGAAGCTTTCTTT. Translation: CASSPGLKDTEAFF.

The V gene is TRBV6-1, the J gene TRBJ2-5, with 11 bases fitting TRBD2. There are 16 residues in the CDR3. V shed 4 bases, J shed 5 bases, and the junction held 9 bases outside the gene matches. Germline-derived CDR1 and CDR2 are MNHNS and SASEGT. The CDR3 spells CASSGNSGRASETQYF. CDR3 DNA: TGTGCCAGCAGTGGTAATAGCGGGAGGGCCTCGGAGACCCAGTACTTC.

The J gene is TRBJ1-1, the V gene TRBV11-2; D is unclear. Trimming left V 2 bases short and J 0 bases short, with 7 bases between. This CDR3 has 14 residues. Germline V gene sequence: CDR1 SGHAT, CDR2 FQNNGV. The CDR3: CASSLQQLNTEAFF. The CDR3 nucleotides are TGTGCCAGCAGCTTACAACAGCTGAACACTGAAGCTTTCTTT.

The chain links TRBV5-1 to TRBJ2-3, with a tentative D call TRBD2 (7 bases). The V gene lost 4 bases and the J gene lost 6 bases, with 24 bases spanning the gap. The length of the CDR3 is 17 residues. Germline V gives CDR1 SGHRS, CDR2 YFSETQ. The CDR3 DNA reads as TGCGCCAGCAGCGGACTAGTCGTGCGGACCCAGGGGGATACGCAGTATTTT. Its protein product is CASSGLVVRTQGDTQYF.

The V call is TRBV7-9, the J call TRBJ1-4, with unresolved D. Trimming left V 5 bases short and J 3 bases short, with 13 bases between. The CDR3 has 15 residues. Germline V lookup: CDR1 SEHNR, CDR2 FQNEAQ (reference sequence). The CDR3 reads CASSAAEGSNEKLFF. CDR3 DNA sequence: TGTGCCAGCAGCGCTGCAGAGGGATCTAATGAAAAACTGTTTTTT.

The CDR3 nucleotides are TGCGCCAGCAGCCCGGTGTGGGGGCTGGATACGCAGTATTTT. Its translation: CASSPVWGLDTQYF. The rearrangement links TRBV5-1 to TRBJ2-3, with D possibly matching TRBD1 (6 bases). The CDR3 covers 14 residues. Trimming stripped 4 bases from V and 6 bases from J, with 15 bases between. From germline, CDR1 is SGHRS and CDR2 YFSETQ.

V and J are TRBV2 and TRBJ2-1; a possible D gene is TRBD1 (5 bases). V lost 6 bases and J lost 4, with 10 bases in between. The germline V gene encodes CDR1 SNHLY and CDR2 FYNNEI. The CDR3 runs 13 residues. The CDR3 here is CASRDTIYNEQFF. The CDR3 DNA sequence: TGTGCCAGCAGGGACACGATTTACAATGAGCAGTTCTTC.

The chain is built from TRBV5-1 and TRBJ2-2; 7 nucleotides agree with TRBD1. CDR1 SGHRS and CDR2 YFSETQ come from the germline V gene. The CDR3 sequence is 16 residues long. V gave up 3 bases and J gave up 0 bases; unmatched junction bases: 5. CDR3 nucleotide sequence: TGCGCCAGCAGCTCCGGACAGGCGGCGAACACCGGGGAGCTGTTTTTT. It codes for CASSSGQAANTGELFF.

The chain combines TRBV24-1 with TRBJ2-1; 8 bases fit TRBD2. The CDR3 loop spans 16 amino acids. Germline CDR1 is KGHDR and CDR2 is SFDVKD. The trim removed 3 bases at V and 5 bases at J, leaving 8 bases unmatched. CDR3 sequence reads: CATSDPGGGPNNEQFF. Written as DNA, the CDR3 is TGTGCCACCAGTGATCCGGGAGGGGGACCCAACAATGAGCAGTTCTTC.

The chain employs TRBV5-1 and TRBJ1-6; tentative D call: TRBD1 (6 bases). This CDR3 region has 14 residues. The V gene's germline CDR1 is SGHRS and CDR2 YFSETQ. The V gene lost 7 bases and the J gene lost 9 bases, with 17 bases spanning the gap. The CDR3 is CASGKVAGVSPLHF. DNA of the CDR3: TGCGCCAGCGGAAAGGTGGCAGGGGTTTCACCCCTCCACTTT.

Comment on this clone: Sequence at one end of the junction differs from germline and may be a read error. The chain recombines TRBV27 with TRBJ1-2; no reliable D call. This CDR3 is built from 9 residues. Germline V CDR1 and CDR2: MNHEY, SMNVEV (reference sequence). The CDR3 region has the DNA TGTGCCAGCAGTCCGCAGGTGGCCTTC. Translated, it gives CASSPQVAF.

V gene TRBV2 combines with J gene TRBJ2-7, with D perhaps TRBD1 (5 bases). Germline lookup yields CDR1 SNHLY and CDR2 FYNNEI. V was cut by 6 bases and J by 0 bases, with 12 bases left in between. This CDR3 has 14 residues. The CDR3: CASRANRHSYEQYF. The CDR3 region has the DNA TGTGCCAGCAGGGCAAACAGGCACTCCTACGAGCAGTACTTC.

CDR3 nucleotides: TGTGCCAGCAGCAAAGCTGGACGGAGGAGCTATGGCTACACCTTC. Its protein is CASSKAGRRSYGYTF. This chain connects TRBV21-1 to TRBJ1-2. TRBV21-1 is recorded as a pseudogene. There are 15 residues in the CDR3.

This chain joins TRBV5-5 and TRBJ1-5; TRBD1 is a possible D gene (6 bases). CDR1 is SGHKS and CDR2 is YYEKEE in the germline V gene (reference sequence). Trimming stripped 2 bases from V and 4 bases from J, with 13 bases between. The CDR3 runs 15 residues. As DNA, the CDR3 is TGTGCCAGCAGCTTTTCAGGGGATAGGAATCAGCCCCAGCATTTT. This encodes CASSFSGDRNQPQHF.

The chain employs TRBV5-1 and TRBJ2-5; the D gene is possibly TRBD2 (7 bases). The CDR3 contains 15 residues. The germline V gene has CDR1 SGHRS and CDR2 YFSETQ. V lost 3 bases and J lost 4, with 16 bases in between. The CDR3 sequence: CASSWGQRGGETQYF. The CDR3 bases are TGCGCCAGCAGCTGGGGGCAGCGGGGAGGAGAGACCCAGTACTTC.

CDR3 nucleotides: TGTGCCAGCAGTCCGACGCCGGGACATAGAGCTTTCTTT. This encodes CASSPTPGHRAFF. V gene TRBV12-3 or TRBV12-4 combines with J gene TRBJ1-1; a weak D match, TRBD1 (6 bases). Trimming removed 5 bases at V and 10 bases at J, with 17 bases between. CDR3 size: 13 residues.

There are a few counts of this clone. The chain joins TRBV6-5 to TRBJ1-6, with D tentatively TRBD1 (5 bases). V lost 6 bases to trimming and J lost 10 bases, with 16 bases between them. The CDR3 spans 14 residues. Germline V gene sequence: CDR1 MNHEY, CDR2 SVGAGI. The CDR3 coding sequence is TGTGCCAGCAGCGTTGACGGTGGACAATCACCCCTCCACTTT. Protein product: CASSVDGGQSPLHF.

The chain links TRBV4-1 to TRBJ2-2, with D possibly matching TRBD2 (5 bases). Germline V gives CDR1 MGHRA, CDR2 YSYEKL. The length of the CDR3 is 16 residues. V gave up 1 base and J gave up 5 bases, with 14 bases separating them. CDR3 loop: CASSQGQEGLTGELFF. The CDR3 DNA reads as TGCGCCAGCAGCCAAGGGCAGGAAGGACTGACCGGGGAGCTGTTTTTT.

The gene calls are TRBV7-2 and TRBJ2-1, with D possibly TRBD1 on 5 matching bases. This CDR3 is 11 amino acids long. Trimming pared 1 base from V and 13 bases from J, leaving 8 bases between. Per the germline V gene, CDR1 is SGHTA and CDR2 is FQGNSA. DNA of the CDR3: TGTGCCAGCAGCTTAGGGCAGGGACAGTTCTTC. Translated, it gives CASSLGQGQFF.